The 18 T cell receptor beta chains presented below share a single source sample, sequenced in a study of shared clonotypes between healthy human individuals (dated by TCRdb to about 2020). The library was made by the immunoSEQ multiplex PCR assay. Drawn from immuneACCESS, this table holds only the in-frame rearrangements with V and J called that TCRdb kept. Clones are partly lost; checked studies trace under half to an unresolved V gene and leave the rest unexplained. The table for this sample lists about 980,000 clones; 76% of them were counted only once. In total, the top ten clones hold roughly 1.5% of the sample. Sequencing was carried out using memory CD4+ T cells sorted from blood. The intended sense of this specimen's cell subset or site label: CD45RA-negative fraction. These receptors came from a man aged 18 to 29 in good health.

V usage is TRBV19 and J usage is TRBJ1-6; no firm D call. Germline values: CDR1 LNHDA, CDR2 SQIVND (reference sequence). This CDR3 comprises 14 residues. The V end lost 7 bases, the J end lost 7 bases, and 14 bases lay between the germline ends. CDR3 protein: CASTTATINSPLHF. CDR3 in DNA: TGTGCCAGTACCACAGCTACGATAAATTCACCCCTCCACTTT.

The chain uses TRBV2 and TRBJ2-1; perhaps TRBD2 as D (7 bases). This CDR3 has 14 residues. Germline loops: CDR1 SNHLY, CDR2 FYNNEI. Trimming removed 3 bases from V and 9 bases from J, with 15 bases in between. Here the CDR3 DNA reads TGTGCCAGCAGTGAGAGGGGGGGCCGAGGTGAGCAGTTCTTC. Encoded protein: CASSERGGRGEQFF.

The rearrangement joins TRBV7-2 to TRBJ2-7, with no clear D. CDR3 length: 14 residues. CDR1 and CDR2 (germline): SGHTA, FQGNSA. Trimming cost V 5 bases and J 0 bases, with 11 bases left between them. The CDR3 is CASSPTSSSYEQYF. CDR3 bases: TGTGCCAGCAGCCCCACTTCCTCCTCCTACGAGCAGTACTTC.

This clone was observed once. Here the CDR3 reads CAWSLHEQFF. CDR3 in DNA: TGTGCCTGGAGCCTACATGAGCAGTTCTTC. This sequence joins TRBV30 and TRBJ2-1; D is unresolved. Per germline, CDR1 GTSNPN and CDR2 SVGIG (reference sequence). The CDR3 sequence is 10 residues long. The V gene lost 3 bases and the J gene lost 8 bases, with 5 bases spanning the gap.

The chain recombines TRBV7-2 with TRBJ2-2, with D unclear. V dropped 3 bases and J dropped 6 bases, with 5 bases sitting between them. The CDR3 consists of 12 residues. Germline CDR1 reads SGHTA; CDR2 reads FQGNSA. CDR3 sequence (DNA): TGTGCCAGCAGCTTCCTCCCCGGGGAGCTGTTTTTT. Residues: CASSFLPGELFF.

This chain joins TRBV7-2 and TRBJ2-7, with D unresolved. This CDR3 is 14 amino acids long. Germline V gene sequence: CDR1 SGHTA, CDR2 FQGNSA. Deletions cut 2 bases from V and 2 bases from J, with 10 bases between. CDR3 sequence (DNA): TGTGCCAGCAGCTTAACCTATTCCACCTACGAGCAGTACTTC. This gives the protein CASSLTYSTYEQYF.

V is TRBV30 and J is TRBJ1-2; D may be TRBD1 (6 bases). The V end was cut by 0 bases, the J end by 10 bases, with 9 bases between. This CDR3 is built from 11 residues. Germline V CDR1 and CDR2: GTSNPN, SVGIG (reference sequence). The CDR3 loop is CAWSVGQSYTF. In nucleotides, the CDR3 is TGTGCCTGGAGTGTTGGACAGTCCTACACCTTC.

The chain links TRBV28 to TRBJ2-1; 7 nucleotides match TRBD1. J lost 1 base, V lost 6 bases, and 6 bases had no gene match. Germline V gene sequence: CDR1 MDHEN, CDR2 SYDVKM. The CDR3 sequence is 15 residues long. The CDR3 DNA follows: TGTGCCAGCAGCCCTCCGGGACAGTCCTACAATGAGCAGTTCTTC. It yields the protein CASSPPGQSYNEQFF.

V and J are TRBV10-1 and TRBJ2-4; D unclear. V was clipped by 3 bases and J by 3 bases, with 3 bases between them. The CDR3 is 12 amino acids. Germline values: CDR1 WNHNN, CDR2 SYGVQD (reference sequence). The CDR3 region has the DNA TGCGCCAGCAGTGATCGCAAAAACATTCAGTACTTC. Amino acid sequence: CASSDRKNIQYF.

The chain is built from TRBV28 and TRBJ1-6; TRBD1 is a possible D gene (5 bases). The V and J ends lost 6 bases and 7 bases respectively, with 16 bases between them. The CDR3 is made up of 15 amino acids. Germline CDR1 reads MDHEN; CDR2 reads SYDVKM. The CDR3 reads CASRTPGGRNSPLHF. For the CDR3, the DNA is TGTGCCAGCAGAACCCCGGGGGGAAGGAATTCACCCCTCCACTTT.

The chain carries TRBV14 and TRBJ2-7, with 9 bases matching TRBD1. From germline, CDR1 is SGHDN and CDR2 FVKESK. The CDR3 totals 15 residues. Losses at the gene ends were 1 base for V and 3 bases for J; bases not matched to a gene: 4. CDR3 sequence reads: CASSQGNRGRYEQYF. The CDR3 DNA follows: TGTGCCAGCAGCCAAGGAAACAGGGGGCGCTACGAGCAGTACTTC.

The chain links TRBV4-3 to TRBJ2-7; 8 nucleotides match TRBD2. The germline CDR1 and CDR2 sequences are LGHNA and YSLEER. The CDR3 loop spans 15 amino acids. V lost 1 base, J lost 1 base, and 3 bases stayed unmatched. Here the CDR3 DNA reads TGCGCCAGCAGCCAAGTGGTAGCGGGGTCCTACGAGCAGTACTTC. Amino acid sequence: CASSQVVAGSYEQYF.

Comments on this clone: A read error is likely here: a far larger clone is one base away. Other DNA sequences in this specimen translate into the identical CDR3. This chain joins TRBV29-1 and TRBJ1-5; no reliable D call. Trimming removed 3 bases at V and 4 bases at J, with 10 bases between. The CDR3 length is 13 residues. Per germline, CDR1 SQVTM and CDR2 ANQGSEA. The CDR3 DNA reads TGCAGCGTTGAGGTTGAACTTAATCAGCCCCAGCATTTT. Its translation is CSVEVELNQPQHF. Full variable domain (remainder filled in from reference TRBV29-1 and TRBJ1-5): SAVISQKPSRDICQRGTSLTIQCQVDSQVTMMFWYRQQPGQSLTLIATANQGSEATYESGFVIDKFPISRPNLTFSTLTVSNMSPEDSSIYLCSVEVELNQPQHFGDGTRLSIL.

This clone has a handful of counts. The CDR3 nucleotides are TGTGCCATCAGTGAGGCCAAGACTAGTTGGGAGACCCAGTACTTC. Translated, it gives CAISEAKTSWETQYF. The chain joins TRBV10-3 to TRBJ2-5; TRBD2 might be the D (6 bases). The CDR3 runs to 15 residues. Trimming took off 2 bases at V and 5 bases at J, with 15 bases between the two ends. Germline CDR1 reads ENHRY; CDR2 reads SYGVKD.

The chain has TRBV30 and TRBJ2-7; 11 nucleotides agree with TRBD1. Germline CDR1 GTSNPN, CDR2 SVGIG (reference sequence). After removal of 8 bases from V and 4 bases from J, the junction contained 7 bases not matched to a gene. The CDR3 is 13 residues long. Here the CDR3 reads CALRRDRGYEQYF. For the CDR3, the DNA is TGTGCCCTACGCCGGGACAGGGGGTACGAGCAGTACTTC.

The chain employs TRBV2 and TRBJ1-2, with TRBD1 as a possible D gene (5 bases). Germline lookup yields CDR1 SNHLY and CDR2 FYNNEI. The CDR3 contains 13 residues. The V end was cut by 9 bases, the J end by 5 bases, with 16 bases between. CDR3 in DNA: TGTGCCAGTTTCGGGGGACCTATGTATGGCTACACCTTC. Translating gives CASFGGPMYGYTF.

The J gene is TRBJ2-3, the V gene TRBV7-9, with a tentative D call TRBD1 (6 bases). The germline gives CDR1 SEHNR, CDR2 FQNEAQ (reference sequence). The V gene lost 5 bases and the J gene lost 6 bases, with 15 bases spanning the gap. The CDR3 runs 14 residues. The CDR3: CASSLGTSTDTQYF. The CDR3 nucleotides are TGTGCCAGCAGCCTCGGGACATCGACGGATACGCAGTATTTT.

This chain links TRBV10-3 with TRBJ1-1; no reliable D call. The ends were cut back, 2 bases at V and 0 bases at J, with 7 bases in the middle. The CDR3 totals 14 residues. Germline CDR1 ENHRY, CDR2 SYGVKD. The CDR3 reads CAISETDMNTEAFF. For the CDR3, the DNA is TGTGCCATCAGTGAGACAGACATGAACACTGAAGCTTTCTTT.